The rows below give T cell receptor beta chains drawn from one sample of a study of molecular identifiers for immune sequencing clone quantification. Via MiXCR, TCRdb re-called the PCR reads, giving one row per CDR3 protein. The sample gives about 640,000 distinct CDR3 sequences, 15% to 20% of which show up once; roughly 0.83% is in the top ten. The sequenced material came from naive CD8+ T cells from blood, with Jurkat cell RNA spiked in. Receptors were obtained from a human donor in good health. Some libraries in this study had Jurkat cell RNA spiked in. The CDR3 runs from the conserved cysteine through the conserved F or W. Fields, in order: D gene, V gene, clone size, J gene, CDR3 protein, CDR3 DNA. A D gene is named only where the DNA matches it firmly. Clone size is given for some rows only: seen once, a few or many times, or a class if the clone is expanded.

.	TRBV29-1	many	TRBJ2-2	CSVEAGELFF	TGCAGCGTTGAAGCCGGGGAGCTGTTTTTT
.	TRBV10-1	many	TRBJ2-3	CASSEKEGFSTDTQYF	TGCGCCAGCAGTGAGAAGGAGGGTTTTAGCACAGATACGCAGTATTTT
TRBD1	TRBV5-1	many	TRBJ1-6	CASSSARDRGESPLHF	TGCGCCAGCAGCTCGGCCCGGGACAGGGGAGAGTCACCCCTCCACTTT
.	TRBV20-1	.	TRBJ2-5	CSASPGVRQETQYF	TGCAGTGCTAGTCCGGGGGTTCGGCAAGAGACCCAGTACTTC
.	TRBV2	many	TRBJ2-3	CASSDGSQTQYF	TGTGCCAGCAGTGACGGGAGCCAGACGCAGTATTTT
.	TRBV9	.	TRBJ1-5	CASREPLTRGGNQPQHF	TGTGCCAGCAGAGAACCCCTAACCCGAGGGGGCAATCAGCCCCAGCATTTT
.	TRBV15	many	TRBJ1-5	CATSTYREGNQPQHF	TGTGCCACCAGCACCTACAGGGAGGGAAATCAGCCCCAGCATTTT
.	TRBV5-6	many	TRBJ1-2	CASSLATVEVLYGYTF	TGTGCCAGCAGCTTGGCCACTGTCGAAGTCCTCTATGGCTACACCTTC
TRBD1	TRBV12-3/TRBV12-4	many	TRBJ1-6	CASSPGQGIVSPLHF	TGTGCCAGCAGTCCTGGACAGGGCATAGTGTCACCCCTCCACTTT
.	TRBV28	many	TRBJ1-5	CASSLLGGAGQPQHF	TGTGCCAGCAGTTTACTTGGGGGGGCAGGGCAGCCCCAGCATTTT
.	TRBV2	many	TRBJ2-1	CASTYSSYNEQFF	TGTGCCAGCACTTACAGCTCCTACAATGAGCAGTTCTTC
TRBD2	TRBV6-6	many	TRBJ2-4	CASSIGGGAPKNIQYF	TGTGCCAGCAGCATCGGCGGGGGAGCCCCCAAAAACATTCAGTACTTC
TRBD2	TRBV6-5	few	TRBJ2-5	CASSYGGETSETQYF	TGTGCCAGCAGTTACGGGGGGGAAACGTCAGAGACCCAGTACTTC
.	TRBV19	few	TRBJ2-6	CASSISGSSGANVLTF	TGTGCCAGTAGTATATCCGGTTCGTCTGGGGCCAACGTCCTGACTTTC
TRBD1	TRBV7-9	.	TRBJ1-2	CASSLEGQTFAFGYTF	TGTGCCAGCAGCTTAGAGGGACAGACGTTCGCTTTTGGCTACACCTTC
TRBD2	TRBV9	.	TRBJ2-7	CASSVEAGGPWPEQYF	TGTGCCAGCAGCGTAGAAGCGGGGGGGCCATGGCCCGAGCAGTACTTC
.	TRBV10-2	many	TRBJ2-3	CASSVPPDTQYF	TGCGCCAGCAGTGTCCCCCCAGATACGCAGTATTTT
.	TRBV20-1	many	TRBJ2-3	CSARDNQPYTDTQYF	TGCAGTGCTAGAGATAATCAGCCGTACACAGATACGCAGTATTTT
TRBD1	TRBV7-9	.	TRBJ2-1	CASRTGQRNNEQFF	TGTGCCAGCAGGACGGGACAGCGAAACAATGAGCAGTTCTTC
.	TRBV9	.	TRBJ2-7	CASSPILEQYF	TGTGCCAGCAGCCCCATCTTAGAGCAGTACTTC
TRBD1	TRBV7-9	few	TRBJ1-3	CASSLGPTGNSGNTIYF	TGTGCCAGCAGCTTAGGTCCGACAGGGAACTCTGGAAACACCATATATTTT
TRBD1	TRBV30	.	TRBJ2-7	CAWTVDRGPYEQYF	TGTGCCTGGACGGTTGACAGGGGGCCGTACGAGCAGTACTTC
TRBD2	TRBV24-1	many	TRBJ2-7	CATSVPSGGRIGTYEQYF	TGTGCCACCAGTGTTCCTAGCGGGGGAAGAATTGGGACCTACGAGCAGTACTTC
.	TRBV9	many	TRBJ2-3	CASSPRGGGSTDTQYF	TGTGCCAGCAGCCCACGGGGAGGGGGAAGCACAGATACGCAGTATTTT
.	TRBV12-3/TRBV12-4	many	TRBJ2-3	CASSLEGPPTDTQYF	TGTGCCAGCAGTTTAGAGGGGCCCCCCACAGATACGCAGTATTTT
TRBD2	TRBV5-4	once	TRBJ2-3	CASSPPSGHTDTQYF	TGTGCCAGCAGCCCCCCTAGCGGACACACAGATACGCAGTATTTT
.	TRBV9	many	TRBJ1-1	CASSPRSGEGWNTEAFF	TGTGCCAGCAGCCCCAGGTCAGGGGAAGGATGGAACACTGAAGCTTTCTTT
TRBD2	TRBV4-3	many	TRBJ2-2	CASSQELAGANTGELFF	TGCGCCAGCAGCCAAGAACTAGCGGGAGCGAACACCGGGGAGCTGTTTTTT
TRBD2	TRBV7-2	many	TRBJ2-5	CASSISGGGETQYF	TGTGCCAGCAGCATTAGCGGGGGAGGAGAGACCCAGTACTTC
.	TRBV19	.	TRBJ2-1	CATAEGWNEQFF	TGTGCCACTGCGGAGGGGTGGAATGAGCAGTTCTTC
.	TRBV27	many	TRBJ2-7	CASSLSPQSEQYF	TGTGCCAGCAGTTTATCCCCCCAGTCCGAGCAGTACTTC